What follows describes a single TCR beta chain. This sample was included in a study of CD8 T cells in Susac syndrome. Germline CDR1 reads MDHEN; CDR2 reads SYDVKM. This CDR3 contains 14 residues. Deletions cut 5 bases from V and 1 base from J, with 11 bases between. With random hexamers, reverse transcription was performed on about 0.45 to 1 ug of RNA. A multiplex approach, immunoSEQ multiplex PCR, amplified TCR beta CDR3 across 54 Vbeta and 13 Jbeta. TCRdb redid the calling of the immunoSEQ multiplex PCR reads with MiXCR, one entry per CDR3 protein. The sample shows just under 150,000 distinct CDR3 sequences, around 94% of them seen only once.

Sequenced material: CD4+ T cells from PBMCs. This TCR was recovered from a human donor in good health. The V gene is TRBV28, the J gene TRBJ1-1; no clear D. The CDR3 here is CASSPPGENTEAFF. The CDR3 region has the DNA TGTGCCAGCAGTCCGCCGGGAGAGAACACTGAAGCTTTCTTT.